This TCR beta chain was recorded in a study of blood T cells in healthy people across ages. General observations from the study: A greater number of naive CD4+ cells and higher diversity distinguished long-lived donors from aged donors. Older age went with lower TCR beta diversity per million T cells, in a roughly linear way.

Concerning this clonotype: The antigen is unknown.

Each of the donors had roughly 9.1 milliliters of peripheral blood drawn into EDTA-treated Vacutainer tubes. A second about 7 to 11 cycle PCR used barcoded and J-beta primers. Every sample gave at least 2.5 million paired-end reads containing CDR3. From the 5' RACE reads, TCRdb called clonotypes with MiXCR, one entry per CDR3 protein. The repertoire consists of around 1.5 million distinct CDR3 sequences, with approximately 59% occurring once and the leading ten covering 5% to 7%. Germline V gene lookup returns CDR1 SQVTM and CDR2 ANQGSEA. V dropped 4 bases and J dropped 7 bases, with 8 bases sitting between them. CDR3 length equals 11 residues.

The clonotype comes from a man between 18 and 35 years old in good health. Specimen: blood. This rearrangement joins TRBV29-1 to TRBJ2-1; D is possibly TRBD2 (5 bases). The CDR3: CSVVPGNEQFF. The CDR3 DNA reads as TGCAGCGTTGTCCCGGGGAATGAGCAGTTCTTC.